These T cell receptor beta chains were read from a single sample in a study of cytomegalovirus exposure and HLA in healthy donors. Here immunoSEQ multiplex PCR was the method, and the copy in TCRdb shows in-frame clones only, minus some. The repertoire holds some 180,000 clones, with roughly three quarters as singletons. Sequencing was performed on PBMCs. The origin of the receptors is a woman in her 30s in good health and CMV-seropositive. Each CDR3 is given with its conserved first and last residue. D genes are given only for firm matches. Some rows have no size entry. The others give once, few or many, or a class for an expanded clone.

abundance	v_gene	j_gene	d_gene	CDR3nt	CDR3aa
few	TRBV5-6	TRBJ1-5	-	TGTGCCAGCAGCCCCTACGGAACGGGGAGCAATCAGCCCCAGCATTTT	CASSPYGTGSNQPQHF
few	TRBV5-1	TRBJ1-6	-	TGCGCCAGCAGCTTGGAGCAGGGGAAGAATTCACCCCTCCACTTT	CASSLEQGKNSPLHF
once	TRBV4-1	TRBJ2-2	-	TGCGCCAGCAGCACACCGGGCGGGGAGCTGTTTTTT	CASSTPGGELFF
few	TRBV6-1	TRBJ2-7	TRBD1	TGTGCCAGCAGCCCCGGACAGGGGGCGTACGAGCAGTACTTC	CASSPGQGAYEQYF
-	TRBV1	TRBJ2-4	-	TGCACCAGCAGGGGTACTATAGCGGGTATCTACCTAGCCAAAAACATTCAGTACTTC	CTSRGTIAGIYLAKNIQYF
few	TRBV11-3	TRBJ2-1	TRBD1	TGTGCCAGCAGCCCGAGGACAGGGACCTACAATGAGCAGTTCTTC	CASSPRTGTYNEQFF
-	TRBV14	TRBJ2-1	TRBD2	TGTGCCAGCAGCCACAGGACTAGCGGGGGGATTCTCTCCTACAATGAGCAGTTCTTC	CASSHRTSGGILSYNEQFF
-	TRBV28	TRBJ1-2	-	TGTGCCACCCAGACTAACTATGGCTACACCTTC	CATQTNYGYTF
-	TRBV7-8	TRBJ1-5	-	TGTGCCAGCAGCTCCCGGGGGTATCGGCATTTT	CASSSRGYRHF
-	TRBV19	TRBJ1-2	TRBD1	TGTGCCAGTAGTCCTCAATCGGACAGGCTGGCCTATGGCTACACCTTC	CASSPQSDRLAYGYTF